Presented here are 18 T cell receptor beta chains from one specimen sequenced in a study of blood T cell repertoires in COVID-19. Assay used: immunoSEQ multiplex PCR; TCRdb lists only in-frame clones, some missing. The sample has roughly 250,000 clones; roughly 93% are singletons. The specimen sequenced was PBMCs or T cells enriched from blood (not recorded which). These receptors all come from a woman between 35 and 50 years old with acute COVID-19.

The J gene is TRBJ1-2, the V gene TRBV29-1; 7 bases agree with TRBD1. Germline assignment: CDR1 SQVTM and CDR2 ANQGSEA. The junction had 4 bases not matched to a gene; V was cut back by 2 bases and J by 4 bases. The CDR3 is 13 residues long. CDR3 sequence (DNA): TGCAGCGTTGAAAGGGACAGTCTCTATGGCTACACCTTC. Translation: CSVERDSLYGYTF. Supplemented by reference TRBV29-1 and TRBJ1-2, the full variable domain reads SAVISQKPSRDICQRGTSLTIQCQVDSQVTMMFWYRQQPGQSLTLIATANQGSEATYESGFVIDKFPISRPNLTFSTLTVSNMSPEDSSIYLCSVERDSLYGYTFGSGTRLTVV.

V usage is TRBV6-5 and J usage is TRBJ2-6; perhaps TRBD2 as D (5 bases). V was pared by 4 bases and J by 2 bases, with 9 bases between. CDR1 is MNHEY, CDR2 SVGAGI, per germline. This CDR3 has 15 residues. The CDR3 bases are TGTGCCAGCAGTTTATCGGGAACTGGGGCCAACGTCCTGACTTTC. It specifies CASSLSGTGANVLTF.

This rearrangement joins TRBV7-9 to TRBJ2-3; perhaps TRBD1 as D (5 bases). The CDR3 spans 13 residues. Germline CDR1 reads SEHNR; CDR2 reads FQNEAQ (reference sequence). Trimming took 5 bases from V and 13 from J, leaving 19 bases between them. The CDR3 loop reads CASSPPVQGGKYF. The CDR3 bases are TGTGCCAGCAGCCCCCCGGTGCAGGGTGGGAAGTATTTT.

This sequence joins TRBV4-1 and TRBJ2-7, with D perhaps matching TRBD2 (5 bases). Trimming shortened V by 5 bases and J by 0 bases, and 11 bases separated the two germline ends. This CDR3 has 14 residues. Germline V gives CDR1 MGHRA, CDR2 YSYEKL. CDR3 bases: TGCGCCAGCAGCTGGACTGGAGGCTCCTACGAGCAGTACTTC. It encodes CASSWTGGSYEQYF.

The genes are TRBV5-6 and TRBJ2-2, with TRBD2 matching over 7 bases. Per the germline V gene, CDR1 is SGHDT and CDR2 is YYEEEE. The CDR3 is made up of 15 amino acids. V trimming: 0 bases; J trimming: 1 base; junction bases outside the gene matches: 0. Written as DNA, the CDR3 is TGTGCCAGCAGCTTGGGCGGGGGGAACACCGGGGAGCTGTTTTTT. Translating it yields CASSLGGGNTGELFF.

This chain uses TRBV24-1 with TRBJ2-3, with no clear D. The germline V gene encodes CDR1 KGHDR and CDR2 SFDVKD. Trimming removed 7 bases from V and 1 base from J, with 8 bases in between. The CDR3 totals 13 residues. The chain's CDR3 is CATSARGTDTQYF. The CDR3 region has the DNA TGTGCCACCAGCGCCCGGGGCACAGATACGCAGTATTTT.

The V call is TRBV2, the J call TRBJ1-4; no firm D call. V dropped 3 bases and J dropped 8 bases, with 10 bases sitting between them. The CDR3 covers 13 residues. From germline, CDR1 is SNHLY and CDR2 FYNNEI. In DNA form, the CDR3 reads TGTGCCAGCAGTGATAGGCAGCGAGAAAAACTGTTTTTT. As protein: CASSDRQREKLFF.

This clone has a single count. The V gene is TRBV7-9, the J gene TRBJ1-6; 7 bases map to TRBD1. The J segment lost 9 bases and the V segment lost 5 bases, leaving 10 bases of the junction unmatched. CDR3 length equals 15 residues. Germline V gene lookup returns CDR1 SEHNR and CDR2 FQNEAQ (reference sequence). CDR3 residues: CASSHPQGNSSPLHF. In DNA form, the CDR3 reads TGTGCCAGCAGCCACCCACAGGGGAATTCTTCACCCCTCCACTTT.

The gene calls are TRBV6-1 and TRBJ2-5; 11 bases are shared with TRBD2. The CDR3 is 17 amino acids. Per the germline V gene, CDR1 is MNHNS and CDR2 is SASEGT. V was clipped by 2 bases and J by 0 bases; unmatched bases: 5. CDR3 amino acids: CASSERASGGYQETQYF. The CDR3 DNA follows: TGTGCCAGCAGTGAACGAGCTAGCGGGGGGTACCAAGAGACCCAGTACTTC.

The rearrangement uses TRBV9 and TRBJ2-7, with TRBD1 as a possible D gene (6 bases). The CDR3 covers 13 residues. The germline gives CDR1 SGDLS, CDR2 YYNGEE. Trimming took off 3 bases at V and 3 bases at J, with 10 bases between the two ends. The CDR3 nucleotides read TGTGCCAGCAGCGCCGCGACAGGCTACGAGCAGTACTTC. Protein product: CASSAATGYEQYF.

V is TRBV25-1 and J is TRBJ1-2; 9 nucleotides agree with TRBD1. Germline V lookup: CDR1 MGHDK, CDR2 SYGVNS. The V and J ends lost 5 bases and 7 bases, in that order; junction bases with no gene match: 5. The CDR3 covers 13 residues. The CDR3, as DNA: TGTGCCAGCAGTTCCGGGACAGGGTTTGGCTACACCTTC. This gives the protein CASSSGTGFGYTF.

The chain links TRBV7-2 to TRBJ2-2, with 8 bases lining up with TRBD2. CDR1 is SGHTA and CDR2 is FQGNSA in the germline V gene. J lost 0 bases, V lost 4 bases, and 4 bases had no gene match. The CDR3 is made up of 16 amino acids. The CDR3 loop is CASSSRGAANTGELFF. CDR3 bases: TGTGCCAGCAGCTCGCGGGGGGCAGCGAACACCGGGGAGCTGTTTTTT.

This chain joins TRBV28 and TRBJ1-2, with D possibly matching TRBD1 (6 bases). The CDR3 sequence is 14 residues long. V was trimmed by 5 bases and J by 8 bases, leaving 18 bases between them. Germline V gene lookup returns CDR1 MDHEN and CDR2 SYDVKM. CDR3 residues: CASSGGQGLGGYTF. For the CDR3, the DNA is TGTGCCAGCAGTGGAGGTCAGGGGTTGGGCGGCTACACCTTC.

V is TRBV30 and J is TRBJ1-2, with a tentative D call TRBD1 (5 bases). The CDR3 sequence is 16 residues long. The V gene's germline CDR1 is GTSNPN and CDR2 SVGIG (reference sequence). V gave up 2 bases and J gave up 1 base, with 17 bases separating them. CDR3 sequence reads: CAWSPPGGTNNYGYTF. The CDR3 DNA sequence: TGTGCCTGGAGTCCCCCGGGGGGGACCAATAACTATGGCTACACCTTC.

The V and J genes are TRBV4-1 and TRBJ2-7; tentatively, D is TRBD1 (5 bases). Germline assignment: CDR1 MGHRA and CDR2 YSYEKL. The CDR3 spans 13 residues. Trimming cost V 4 bases and J 5 bases, with 12 bases left between them. This CDR3 reads CASSRLGANEQYF. The CDR3 coding sequence is TGCGCCAGCAGCCGCCTTGGGGCCAACGAGCAGTACTTC.

The table lists this clone with a count of one. The chain recombines TRBV20-1 with TRBJ1-2; D may be TRBD1 (6 bases). The CDR3 is 13 residues long. Germline lookup yields CDR1 DFQATT and CDR2 SNEGSKA (reference sequence). V was clipped by 3 bases and J by 4 bases, with 12 bases between them. The CDR3 nucleotides read TGCAGTGCTAGTCAGGGGCCCCTCTATGGCTACACCTTC. It yields the protein CSASQGPLYGYTF.

This CDR3 is CASRLVAGRRDDGQPQHF. DNA of the CDR3: TGTGCAAGTCGCTTAGTAGCGGGGAGACGGGATGACGGTCAGCCCCAGCATTTT. The chain has TRBV12-2 and TRBJ1-5. TRBV12-2 is annotated as a pseudogene. The CDR3 loop spans 18 amino acids.

The J gene is TRBJ1-1, the V gene TRBV6-5, with D possibly being TRBD1 (5 bases). This CDR3 has 16 residues. The germline V and J ends were trimmed by 2 bases and 1 base, with 14 bases remaining between them. The germline V gene encodes CDR1 MNHEY and CDR2 SVGAGI. CDR3 residues: CASSYESGHSNTEAFF. The CDR3 bases are TGTGCCAGCAGTTACGAATCAGGGCATTCGAACACTGAAGCTTTCTTT.